The next 31 T cell receptor beta chains were all read from a single sample in a study of T cells in Graves' hyperthyroidism and ophthalmopathy. Authors of the study amplified TCR beta CDR3 regions from RNA transcripts. HTBI primers were the set used in a first-round RT-PCR of the TCR CDR3. TCRdb fed the multiplex PCR reads into MiXCR, producing one record per CDR3 protein. The repertoire holds roughly 570,000 distinct CDR3 sequences, with around 45% as singletons. Sequenced sample: peripheral blood or thyroid tissue (not recorded which). The source of these receptors is an adult woman with Graves' disease, either hyperthyroidism or ophthalmopathy (not recorded which).

In its sample, this clonotype was seen once. The chain recombines TRBV7-9 with TRBJ1-6; D remains unclear. The V gene lost 5 bases and the J gene lost 14 bases, with 7 bases spanning the gap. The CDR3 is 10 residues long. Germline loops: CDR1 SEHNR, CDR2 FQNEAQ (reference sequence). The CDR3 DNA follows: TGTGCCAGCAGCAGTCAATCCCTCCACTTT. Translated, it gives CASSSQSLHF.

The sample holds many counts of this clonotype. This chain links TRBV20-1 with TRBJ1-4; D ambiguous. With 1 base removed from V and 6 bases from J, the gap between germline ends came to 6 bases. This CDR3 contains 12 residues. Germline CDR1 and CDR2: DFQATT and SNEGSKA (reference sequence). The CDR3 loop is CSARVRDEKLFF. The CDR3 DNA follows: TGCAGTGCTAGAGTTAGGGATGAAAAACTGTTTTTT.

This chain joins TRBV15 and TRBJ1-5; 9 bases align to TRBD1. This CDR3 is 15 amino acids long. Germline CDR1 reads LNHNV; CDR2 reads YYDKDF (reference sequence). V lost 0 bases and J lost 9; bases outside the gene matches: 6. The CDR3 nucleotides are TGTGCCACCAGCAGAGAGGGACAGGGTTCCTGGCCCCAGCATTTT. It yields the protein CATSREGQGSWPQHF.

Ten or more counts support this clonotype. The V call is TRBV29-1, the J call TRBJ1-3; the match to TRBD1 covers 7 bases. Germline V CDR1 and CDR2: SQVTM, ANQGSEA. Unmatched junction bases numbered 6, after V lost 4 bases and J lost 6 bases. The CDR3 spans 13 residues. The CDR3 is CSVGGTEINTIYF. The CDR3, as DNA: TGCAGCGTTGGCGGGACAGAGATAAACACCATATATTTT.

The rearrangement uses TRBV29-1 and TRBJ1-1; 11 nucleotides agree with TRBD1. The CDR3 totals 13 residues. J lost 11 bases, V lost 6 bases, and 11 bases had no gene match. The germline gives CDR1 SQVTM, CDR2 ANQGSEA. The CDR3 here is CSVSGTGGMEAFF. In nucleotides, the CDR3 is TGCAGCGTCTCCGGGACAGGGGGGATGGAGGCTTTCTTT.

The J gene is TRBJ1-5, the V gene TRBV19, with 7 nucleotides matching TRBD1. The CDR3 has 14 residues. Trimming cost V 3 bases and J 7 bases; bases outside gene matches: 6. The germline V gene encodes CDR1 LNHDA and CDR2 SQIVND (reference sequence). The CDR3 DNA follows: TGTGCCAGTAGTATCTCGGCAGGGGGGCAGCCCCAGCATTTT. Protein: CASSISAGGQPQHF. Full variable domain (outside the CDR3, taken from reference TRBV19 and TRBJ1-5): DGGITQSPKYLFRKEGQNVTLSCEQNLNHDAMYWYRQDPGQGLRLIYYSQIVNDFQKGDIAEGYSVSREKKESFPLTVTSAQKNPTAFYLCASSISAGGQPQHFGDGTRLSIL.

Comments on this clonotype: A much larger clonotype is one base distant, so this may be a read error. This chain joins TRBV9 and TRBJ1-1; D gene ambiguous. Germline CDR1 is SGDLS and CDR2 is YYNGEE. V shed 6 bases and J shed 5 bases, with 8 bases lying between them. The CDR3 has 11 amino acids. CDR3 amino acids: CASKRRTEAFF. The CDR3 DNA is TGTGCCAGCAAGAGACGAACTGAAGCTTTCTTT.

The V call is TRBV20-1, the J call TRBJ1-2; TRBD1 might be the D (5 bases). CDR1 and CDR2 from the germline V gene are DFQATT and SNEGSKA (reference sequence). This CDR3 region has 10 residues. CDR3 sequence (DNA): TGCAGCTTCGGGGGTTTGGGCTACACCTTC. Protein: CSFGGLGYTF.

The chain uses TRBV11-2 and TRBJ2-5; 11 nucleotides align to TRBD1. Germline-derived CDR1 and CDR2 are SGHAT and FQNNGV. CDR3 length equals 15 residues. The J segment lost 4 bases and the V segment lost 3 bases, leaving 4 bases of the junction unmatched. Written as DNA, the CDR3 is TGTGCCAGCAGCTTCCAGGACAGGGGGCCAGAGACCCAGTACTTC. Protein product: CASSFQDRGPETQYF.

Comments on this clonotype: This sequence may be a read error, since a much larger clone differs from it by one base. The CDR3 ends on some other residue instead of the conserved phenylalanine or tryptophan, so this is likely a read error. The chain combines TRBV2 with TRBJ1-6; the D is unclear. CDR3 length: 14 amino acids. Trimming removed 6 bases at V and 7 bases at J, with 13 bases between. Germline lookup yields CDR1 SNHLY and CDR2 FYNNEI. The CDR3 DNA sequence: TGTGCCAGCAGACCGGGAGAGGGAAATTCACCCCTCCACGTT. Amino acid sequence: CASRPGEGNSPLHV.

This sequence joins TRBV20-1 and TRBJ2-2; D possibly corresponds to TRBD2 (6 bases). CDR1 DFQATT and CDR2 SNEGSKA come from the germline V gene (reference sequence). The CDR3 has 14 amino acids. Trimming removed 3 bases at V and 4 bases at J, with 12 bases between. CDR3 amino acids: CSARPGESTGELFF. The CDR3 DNA reads as TGCAGTGCTAGGCCGGGAGAGTCCACCGGGGAGCTGTTTTTT.

The chain recombines TRBV7-2 with TRBJ1-2, with TRBD1 as a possible D gene (5 bases). The V gene lost 5 bases and the J gene lost 6 bases, with 22 bases spanning the gap. The CDR3 consists of 16 residues. Per germline, CDR1 SGHTA and CDR2 FQGNSA. DNA of the CDR3: TGTGCCAGCAGCGGCGCGGGGGGACTCGGAAAGGATGGCTACACCTTC. As protein: CASSGAGGLGKDGYTF.

The rearrangement joins TRBV29-1 to TRBJ1-2; weak D call: TRBD1 (5 bases). Per the germline V gene, CDR1 is SQVTM and CDR2 is ANQGSEA. V lost 8 bases and J lost 2, with 15 bases in between. This CDR3 comprises 13 residues. This CDR3 reads CSSERDPNYGYTF. CDR3 coding DNA: TGCAGCAGTGAAAGGGACCCAAACTATGGCTACACCTTC.

This clonotype was seen repeatedly, ten times or more. The chain is built from TRBV25-1 and TRBJ1-1, with D hard to call. This CDR3 contains 13 residues. V was trimmed by 6 bases and J by 4 bases, leaving 12 bases between them. The germline gives CDR1 MGHDK, CDR2 SYGVNS. The CDR3 DNA reads TGTGCCAGCAGGGCGACACTGGGCACTGAAGCTTTCTTT. Translating it yields CASRATLGTEAFF.

This clonotype has at least ten counts. The chain uses TRBV7-9 and TRBJ1-3; no definite D call. This CDR3 region has 15 residues. The V end lost 1 base, the J end lost 1 base, and 8 bases lay between the germline ends. CDR1 is SEHNR and CDR2 is FQNEAQ in the germline V gene (reference sequence). CDR3: CASSLEGGSGNTIYF. The CDR3 DNA sequence: TGTGCCAGCAGCTTAGAGGGAGGATCTGGAAACACCATATATTTT.

In its sample, this clonotype was seen a few times. This chain connects TRBV27 to TRBJ1-5; no reliable D call. Trimming removed 2 bases at V and 9 bases at J, with 8 bases between. Germline CDR1 reads MNHEY; CDR2 reads SMNVEV (reference sequence). The CDR3 consists of 12 residues. CDR3 in DNA: TGTGCCAGCAGTTTAATGGGAGGGCCCCAGCATTTT. Its protein is CASSLMGGPQHF.

The chain couples TRBV19 to TRBJ2-6, with TRBD2 matching 9 bases. The CDR3 runs to 17 residues. J was trimmed by 4 bases and V by 6 bases; bases with no gene match: 10. The germline V gene encodes CDR1 LNHDA and CDR2 SQIVND (reference sequence). The CDR3 DNA reads TGTGCCAGTAGATTAGCGGGAGCGAACACCGGGGCCAACGTCCTGACTTTC. Translation gives CASRLAGANTGANVLTF.

Only one count was recorded for this clonotype. V is TRBV6-1 and J is TRBJ1-2, with TRBD1 as a possible D gene (6 bases). V lost 9 bases to trimming and J lost 0 bases, with 14 bases between them. The CDR3 runs 14 residues. The germline gives CDR1 MNHNS, CDR2 SASEGT. Here the CDR3 DNA reads TGTGCCAGAGGGGGAACCAGTCCTAACTATGGCTACACCTTC. It translates to CARGGTSPNYGYTF.

V and J are TRBV7-9 and TRBJ1-3; tentative D call: TRBD1 (5 bases). Germline CDR1 is SEHNR and CDR2 is FQNEAQ (reference sequence). The CDR3 extends over 16 amino acids. Trimming cost V 4 bases and J 0 bases, with 13 bases left between them. CDR3 nucleotides: TGTGCCAGCAGCTCAGGGCCTGCCTACTCTGGAAACACCATATATTTT. This codes for CASSSGPAYSGNTIYF. Full variable domain (outside the CDR3, taken from reference TRBV7-9 and TRBJ1-3): DTGVSQNPRHKITKRGQNVTFRCDPISEHNRLYWYRQTLGQGPEFLTYFQNEAQLEKSRLLSDRFSAERPKGSFSTLEIQRTEQGDSAMYLCASSSGPAYSGNTIYFGEGSWLTVV.

This clonotype was recorded at least ten times. The rearrangement joins TRBV20-1 to TRBJ1-5; a weak D match, TRBD1 (5 bases). Trimming left V 2 bases short and J 5 bases short, with 10 bases between. The CDR3 is made up of 13 amino acids. Germline loops: CDR1 DFQATT, CDR2 SNEGSKA (reference sequence). Written as DNA, the CDR3 is TGCAGTGCTAGACAGGGAGGAGATCAGCCCCAGCATTTT. Translated: CSARQGGDQPQHF.

Remarks on this clonotype: A much larger clonotype is one base distant, so this may be a read error. The V gene is TRBV6-5, the J gene TRBJ2-7; D perhaps matches TRBD1 (5 bases). Trimming shortened V by 4 bases and J by 1 base, and 11 bases separated the two germline ends. CDR3 length: 14 residues. Germline CDR1 and CDR2: MNHEY and SVGAGI. Here the CDR3 reads CASSWGRASYEQYF. The CDR3 nucleotides are TGTGCCAGCAGTTGGGGCAGGGCTTCCTACGAGCAGTACTTC.

About this clonotype: The germline gene is not matched at one end of the junction; a read error may be the cause. The chain joins TRBV15 to TRBJ2-2, with 7 bases aligning to TRBD1. The CDR3 runs 17 residues. Germline V gives CDR1 LNHNV, CDR2 YYDKDF (reference sequence). The CDR3 loop reads CAASSMGTVDDTGELFF. CDR3 sequence (DNA): TGTGCCGCCAGCAGCATGGGGACAGTTGACGACACCGGGGAGCTGTTTTTT.

V and J are TRBV2 and TRBJ1-1; the D gene is possibly TRBD1 (5 bases). This CDR3 region has 14 residues. CDR1 is SNHLY and CDR2 is FYNNEI in the germline V gene. V was pared by 4 bases and J by 0 bases, with 9 bases between. The CDR3 reads CASSAGIMNTEAFF. In DNA form, the CDR3 reads TGTGCCAGCAGTGCAGGGATCATGAACACTGAAGCTTTCTTT.

This clonotype was seen at least ten times. The CDR3 coding sequence is TGCGCCAGCAGCCTGGGGGACTCCATGGGGGAGCAGTACTTC. As protein: CASSLGDSMGEQYF. This chain joins TRBV5-1 and TRBJ2-7; a weak D match, TRBD2 (6 bases). Trimming took 4 bases from V and 7 from J, leaving 18 bases between them. The CDR3 is 14 amino acids. From germline, CDR1 is SGHRS and CDR2 YFSETQ.

At least ten counts were recorded for this clonotype. The rearrangement joins TRBV4-1 to TRBJ1-5, with 9 bases identical to TRBD1. The V and J ends lost 2 bases and 2 bases, in that order; junction bases with no gene match: 10. In germline, CDR1 is MGHRA, CDR2 YSYEKL. CDR3 length equals 18 residues. CDR3 region: CASSQPTGTGWRNQPQHF. CDR3 nucleotide sequence: TGCGCCAGCAGCCAACCCACAGGGACAGGGTGGCGCAATCAGCCCCAGCATTTT.

This clonotype appeared a few times. The chain is built from TRBV3-1 and TRBJ2-7, with D hard to call. The germline V gene has CDR1 LGHDT and CDR2 YNNKEL (reference sequence). Trimming took 5 bases from V and 7 from J, leaving 12 bases between them. This CDR3 contains 12 residues. CDR3 region: CASSDHPWEQYF. CDR3 DNA sequence: TGTGCCAGCAGCGACCACCCGTGGGAGCAGTACTTC.

The chain is built from TRBV19 and TRBJ2-5; D gene uncertain. Trimming left V 8 bases short and J 2 bases short, with 15 bases between. The CDR3 runs to 14 residues. Germline V CDR1 and CDR2: LNHDA, SQIVND (reference sequence). The CDR3 DNA reads TGTGCCAGTTCGACGCAAACCTTACAAGAGACCCAGTACTTC. This translates into CASSTQTLQETQYF.

The rearrangement uses TRBV10-3 and TRBJ2-7; D possibly corresponds to TRBD2 (6 bases). The CDR3 consists of 11 residues. Germline V gene sequence: CDR1 ENHRY, CDR2 SYGVKD. The V gene lost 6 bases and the J gene lost 3 bases, with 6 bases spanning the gap. CDR3 nucleotides: TGTGCCATCAGGCGGGACTACGAGCAGTACTTC. This translates into CAIRRDYEQYF.

This sequence joins TRBV27 and TRBJ1-1, with a possible D match to TRBD1 (6 bases). Trimming pared 7 bases from V and 2 bases from J, leaving 14 bases between. Germline lookup yields CDR1 MNHEY and CDR2 SMNVEV (reference sequence). This CDR3 contains 14 residues. CDR3 bases: TGTGCCAGCAAATCCGGGACAATTAACACTGAAGCTTTCTTT. It codes for CASKSGTINTEAFF.

This clonotype was recorded at least ten times. The chain links TRBV4-1 to TRBJ2-7; D gene ambiguous. V was shortened by 6 bases and J by 0 bases, with 15 bases between the two germline ends. The CDR3 length is 15 residues. Germline loops: CDR1 MGHRA, CDR2 YSYEKL. CDR3 sequence reads: CASRYQVARSYEQYF. CDR3 DNA: TGCGCCAGCAGATATCAGGTAGCTCGCTCCTACGAGCAGTACTTC.

The chain links TRBV9 to TRBJ2-5; D call uncertain. CDR1 and CDR2 from the germline V gene are SGDLS and YYNGEE. This CDR3 spans 13 amino acids. The V end lost 2 bases, the J end lost 4 bases, and 9 bases lay between the germline ends. This CDR3 reads CASSVQARETQYF. The CDR3 nucleotides are TGTGCCAGCAGCGTCCAGGCGCGAGAGACCCAGTACTTC.